These T cell receptor beta chains were read from a single sample in a study of chemoradiotherapy in HPV16-positive cancers. Using immunoSEQ multiplex PCR, the repertoire was profiled, and TCRdb retains in-frame clones only, with some absent. Here the sample spans roughly 19,000 clones, about 80% being singletons. Sequenced here: blood, sampled from a patient who underwent chemoradiotherapy. The receptors were sampled from a human donor with HPV-associated anogenital cancer. The CDR3 runs from the conserved cysteine through the conserved F or W. Each record gives: CDR3 DNA, CDR3 protein, D gene, clone size, J gene, V gene. A D gene is named only where the DNA matches it firmly. Rows give clone size only sometimes, using once, few, many, or a class for an expanded clone.

TGTGCCAGCAGTGAAATCAAGCTAGCGGGGGGTGATGAGCAGTTCTTC CASSEIKLAGGDEQFF TRBD2 . TRBJ2-1 TRBV2
TGCGCCAGCAGTGAGTGCGTGGAGTATAATGAAAAACTGTTTTTT CASSECVEYNEKLFF . few TRBJ1-4 TRBV10-1
TGTGCCAGCAGCTCCTACATGGGACAACAAGAGACCCAGTACTTC CASSSYMGQQETQYF . . TRBJ2-5 TRBV7-2
TGTGCCAGTAGTATAGTAGGGACAGGGTACCAACAATCCTACGAGCAGTACTTC CASSIVGTGYQQSYEQYF TRBD1 . TRBJ2-7 TRBV19
TGTGCCAGCAGTCTCAGGGATGGTGGTTCACCCCTCCACTTT CASSLRDGGSPLHF . few TRBJ1-6 TRBV6-1
TGTGCCAGCTCACCAAGTCAAGGGGCCAATCAGCCCCAGCATTTT CASSPSQGANQPQHF . . TRBJ1-5 TRBV18
TGTGCCAGCAGCTCCAGTACTGGAAACACCATATATTTT CASSSSTGNTIYF . . TRBJ1-3 TRBV11-2
TGTGCCAGCAGTGAAACTAGCGGGTCCTACAATGAGCAGTTCTTC CASSETSGSYNEQFF TRBD2 . TRBJ2-1 TRBV6-1
TGCGCCAGCAGCCAACCGGGACAGGGGGCAGGTGAGCAGTACTTC CASSQPGQGAGEQYF TRBD1 few TRBJ2-7 TRBV4-1
TGTGCCAGCAGCTACGGGACAGAACCCTATGGCTACACCTTC CASSYGTEPYGYTF TRBD1 . TRBJ1-2 TRBV5-4
TGTGCCAGCACGAGGGACAGGGGAAACACCGGGGAGCTGTTTTTT CASTRDRGNTGELFF TRBD1 once TRBJ2-2 TRBV2
TGTGCCAGCAGCCAAGATCTAACTAGCAATCAGCCCCAGCATTTT CASSQDLTSNQPQHF . few TRBJ1-5 TRBV4-2